A selection of T cell receptor beta chains follows, all from one sample in a study of cytomegalovirus exposure and HLA in healthy donors. Libraries were prepared by immunoSEQ multiplex PCR; TCRdb keeps only in-frame clonotypes and omits some of them. The table for this sample gives 110,000 to 150,000 clones. Specimen: PBMCs. The receptors derive from a man aged 35 to 55 in good health and CMV-seronegative. Both conserved end residues are part of each CDR3.

J	V	CDR3
TRBJ1-2	TRBV28	CASSLRQSHYGYTF
TRBJ1-2	TRBV19	CASRVGEGFYGYTF
TRBJ1-2	TRBV6-1	CASSEHLLQLTYGYTF
TRBJ2-3	TRBV7-6	CASSRTSGVDTQYF
TRBJ1-5	TRBV9	CASGYGVQQPQHF
TRBJ2-5	TRBV28	CASSRGGTQYF
TRBJ2-4	TRBV5-4	CASSTGGDIQYF
TRBJ2-5	TRBV10-1	CASSESGQGGETQYF
TRBJ1-2	TRBV2	CASIWSGGENYGYTF
TRBJ2-2	TRBV6-5	CASSYTSGTNTGELFF
TRBJ1-2	TRBV5-5	CASSSQARYGYTF
TRBJ1-1	TRBV27	CASSPPPTGQTEAFF
TRBJ1-3	TRBV12-5	CASDRDSGNTIYF
TRBJ1-2	TRBV7-9	CASSFGQGNYGYTF
TRBJ2-6	TRBV7-3	CASSLTRTGLSGANVLTF
TRBJ2-5	TRBV29-1	CSYAGTSQETQYF
TRBJ1-1	TRBV27	CASSLGQGLTEAFF
TRBJ2-7	TRBV5-1	CASSLNRGGYEQYF
TRBJ1-1	TRBV29-1	CSVWGGQGAFF
TRBJ1-2	TRBV4-3	CASSPQLQGNYGYTF
TRBJ2-7	TRBV5-4	CASSLGGTGREQYF
TRBJ2-3	TRBV7-3	CASSFGVEDTQYF